Below, 27 T cell receptor beta chains from the same sample are listed, as sequenced in a study of blood T cell repertoires in COVID-19. Libraries were prepared by immunoSEQ multiplex PCR; TCRdb keeps only in-frame clonotypes and omits some of them. The profile covers 100,000 or so clones, with roughly 86% appearing a single time and 8.5% to 10% taken by the ten largest. Sequences were obtained from peripheral blood. These TCRs come from a man in his forties with active or convalescent COVID-19.

J is TRBJ2-5 and V is TRBV4-1; 7 bases line up with TRBD2. Trimming took 4 bases from V and 5 from J; bases not matched to a gene: 7. Germline V gene sequence: CDR1 MGHRA, CDR2 YSYEKL. This CDR3 comprises 14 residues. CDR3 bases: TGCGCCAGCAGCCGAGGGGAGGGTAGGGAGACCCAGTACTTC. Translating it yields CASSRGEGRETQYF.

The chain recombines TRBV19 with TRBJ1-5, with TRBD1 matching 7 bases. V lost 3 bases to trimming and J lost 5 bases; unmatched junction nucleotides: 4. The CDR3 covers 14 residues. CDR1 and CDR2 (germline): LNHDA, SQIVND (reference sequence). Written as DNA, the CDR3 is TGTGCCAGTAGTATGGGGGACAGATATCAGCCCCAGCATTTT. Translation: CASSMGDRYQPQHF.

The rearrangement joins TRBV20-1 to TRBJ1-1, with D uncertain. This CDR3 comprises 11 residues. From germline, CDR1 is DFQATT and CDR2 SNEGSKA (reference sequence). Trimming took off 3 bases at V and 3 bases at J, with 5 bases between the two ends. The CDR3 coding sequence is TGCAGTGCTAGGTCGGACACTGAAGCTTTCTTT. This translates into CSARSDTEAFF.

This clone showed up just once. The rearrangement uses TRBV7-2 and TRBJ2-3; D is perhaps TRBD2 (7 bases). Trimming left V 8 bases short and J 3 bases short, with 27 bases between. Germline CDR1 and CDR2: SGHTA and FQGNSA. The CDR3 runs 18 residues. CDR3 region: CASCPGGITDSSTDTQYF. The CDR3 DNA is TGTGCCAGCTGCCCGGGGGGAATCACGGACAGCAGTACAGATACGCAGTATTTT. The variable domain in full, with the rest retrieved from reference TRBV7-2 and TRBJ2-3, is GAGVSQSPSNKVTEKGKDVELRCDPISGHTALYWYRQSLGQGLEFLIYFQGNSAPDKSGLPSDRFSAERTGGSVSTLTIQRTQQEDSAVYLCASCPGGITDSSTDTQYFGPGTRLTVL.

This sequence joins TRBV7-2 and TRBJ2-7; D is perhaps TRBD2 (5 bases). The CDR3 sequence is 14 residues long. Trimming took off 1 base at V and 3 bases at J, with 10 bases between the two ends. From germline, CDR1 is SGHTA and CDR2 FQGNSA. CDR3 region: CASSLGGIGYEQYF. The CDR3 coding sequence is TGTGCCAGCAGCTTAGGAGGGATCGGCTACGAGCAGTACTTC. Using reference TRBV7-2 and TRBJ2-7 for the parts outside the CDR3, the full variable domain is GAGVSQSPSNKVTEKGKDVELRCDPISGHTALYWYRQSLGQGLEFLIYFQGNSAPDKSGLPSDRFSAERTGGSVSTLTIQRTQQEDSAVYLCASSLGGIGYEQYFGPGTRLTVT.

In this sample, this clone turned up once. CDR3 sequence (DNA): TGTGCCATCAGTGAGGAGGGGGCGAACTCCTACGAGCAGTACTTC. It codes for CAISEEGANSYEQYF. The V and J genes are TRBV10-3 and TRBJ2-7; the match to TRBD1 covers 7 bases. Germline assignment: CDR1 ENHRY and CDR2 SYGVKD. V dropped 2 bases and J dropped 0; count of bases not matched to a gene: 4. CDR3 length equals 15 residues.

This clone has just one count. J is TRBJ1-2 and V is TRBV3-1 (or the pseudogene TRBV3-2), with 7 positions matching TRBD1. CDR1 and CDR2 from the germline V gene are LGHDT and YNNKEL (reference sequence). V lost 0 bases to trimming and J lost 8 bases; unmatched junction nucleotides: 6. This CDR3 is built from 14 residues. This CDR3 reads CASSQDYRGGGYTF. The CDR3 DNA is TGTGCCAGCAGCCAAGATTACAGGGGCGGCGGCTACACCTTC.

The V call is TRBV5-4, the J call TRBJ2-7, with D perhaps TRBD1 (7 bases). From germline, CDR1 is SGHNT and CDR2 YYREEE (reference sequence). The CDR3 sequence is 14 residues long. The V end was cut by 4 bases, the J end by 0 bases, with 11 bases between. This chain's CDR3 is CASSPQGGSYEQYF. CDR3 in DNA: TGTGCCAGCAGCCCCCAGGGGGGCTCCTACGAGCAGTACTTC.

V is TRBV5-6 and J is TRBJ1-4, with 7 bases aligning to TRBD1. Trimming at V came to 6 bases and at J to 3 bases, leaving 2 bases not matched to a gene. Germline V CDR1 and CDR2: SGHDT, YYEEEE. This CDR3 is 13 amino acids long. The CDR3 DNA is TGTGCCAGCACAGGGACAGCTAATGAAAAACTGTTTTTT. Translation: CASTGTANEKLFF.

J is TRBJ2-7 and V is TRBV6-5, with 12 bases fitting TRBD1. This CDR3 contains 14 residues. The germline V gene encodes CDR1 MNHEY and CDR2 SVGAGI. V lost 5 bases and J lost 7; bases outside the gene matches: 6. CDR3 residues: CASSPGQGAWEQYF. In DNA form, the CDR3 reads TGTGCCAGCAGTCCGGGACAGGGGGCTTGGGAGCAGTACTTC.

The chain employs TRBV10-3 and TRBJ1-1; D gene uncertain. CDR3 size: 11 residues. Deletions cut 6 bases from V and 2 bases from J, with 4 bases between. Germline-derived CDR1 and CDR2 are ENHRY and SYGVKD. CDR3 in DNA: TGTGCCATCAGAGCCAACACTGAAGCTTTCTTT. Translating it yields CAIRANTEAFF.

With regard to this clone: The junction does not match germline at one end; this may be a read error. The chain uses TRBV7-7 and TRBJ2-5, with D perhaps TRBD2 (6 bases). This CDR3 has 13 residues. Germline loops: CDR1 SSHAT, CDR2 FNYEAQ (reference sequence). The CDR3 protein is CASSTGLQETQYF. The CDR3 region has the DNA TGTGCTAGCAGCACGGGACTGCAAGAGACCCAGTACTTC.

The rearrangement joins TRBV20-1 to TRBJ2-7; weak D call: TRBD1 (5 bases). Germline V gene data show CDR1 as DFQATT and CDR2 as SNEGSKA (reference sequence). The CDR3 is made up of 12 amino acids. Trimming pared 3 bases from V and 4 bases from J, leaving 10 bases between. The CDR3 region has the DNA TGCAGTGCTAGTCTAGACAGATACGAGCAGTACTTC. Encoded protein: CSASLDRYEQYF.

The V gene is TRBV10-3, the J gene TRBJ1-1, with D uncertain. Trimming removed 6 bases at V and 5 bases at J, with 7 bases between. Germline CDR1 and CDR2: ENHRY and SYGVKD. The CDR3 is 11 amino acids. CDR3 DNA sequence: TGTGCCATCAGGGGAGGAACTGAAGCTTTCTTT. Translating gives CAIRGGTEAFF.

The rearrangement links TRBV5-4 to TRBJ1-2; TRBD1 aligns across 7 bases. V gave up 4 bases and J gave up 5 bases; unmatched junction bases: 2. Germline loops: CDR1 SGHNT, CDR2 YYREEE (reference sequence). CDR3 length: 12 residues. CDR3 residues: CASSPQGYGYTF. As DNA, the CDR3 is TGTGCCAGCAGCCCACAGGGGTATGGCTACACCTTC.

This chain links TRBV19 with TRBJ1-1, with D uncertain. The ends were cut back, 9 bases at V and 0 bases at J, with 5 bases in the middle. This CDR3 spans 11 amino acids. Germline CDR1 is LNHDA and CDR2 is SQIVND (reference sequence). The CDR3: CASTLNTEAFF. CDR3 nucleotides: TGTGCCAGCACATTGAACACTGAAGCTTTCTTT.

Only one count was recorded for this clone. V is TRBV5-1 and J is TRBJ1-2; D unclear. This CDR3 is 14 amino acids long. Trimming shortened V by 0 bases and J by 5 bases, and 11 bases separated the two germline ends. Germline assignment: CDR1 SGHRS and CDR2 YFSETQ. The CDR3 loop reads CASSLEDWRYGYTF. In DNA, the CDR3 is TGCGCCAGCAGCTTGGAAGACTGGCGGTATGGCTACACCTTC.

The rearrangement links TRBV20-1 to TRBJ2-3; D might be TRBD2 (5 bases). Looked up from germline, CDR1 is DFQATT and CDR2 is SNEGSKA (reference sequence). V was trimmed by 3 bases and J by 2 bases, leaving 15 bases between them. The CDR3 extends over 15 amino acids. The CDR3 DNA reads TGCAGTGCTAGTCCCACAACTAGTATCACAGATACGCAGTATTTT. Its translation is CSASPTTSITDTQYF.

The rearrangement uses TRBV18 and TRBJ1-2, with 8 bases that match TRBD1. The CDR3 covers 14 residues. Germline CDR1 is KGHSH and CDR2 is LQKENI. V gave up 3 bases and J gave up 6 bases; unmatched junction bases: 6. CDR3 residues: CASSPDRGADGYTF. The CDR3 DNA sequence: TGTGCCAGCTCACCCGACAGGGGAGCTGATGGCTACACCTTC.

This clone was observed a few times. V is TRBV4-3 and J is TRBJ2-6; no reliable D call. Trimming left V 0 bases short and J 0 bases short, with 6 bases between. Germline CDR1 LGHNA, CDR2 YSLEER. The CDR3 is 16 amino acids. The CDR3 here is CASSQDRSSGANVLTF. The CDR3 region has the DNA TGCGCCAGCAGCCAAGATCGTAGCTCTGGGGCCAACGTCCTGACTTTC.

The chain couples TRBV6-4 to TRBJ1-2, with D tentatively TRBD1 (5 bases). In germline, CDR1 is MRHNA, CDR2 SNTAGT. The length of the CDR3 is 15 residues. The germline V and J ends were trimmed by 2 bases and 5 bases, with 15 bases remaining between them. As DNA, the CDR3 is TGTGCCAGCAGTGACAGGCCAGGGAATCAGTATGGCTACACCTTC. The encoded protein is CASSDRPGNQYGYTF.

This chain joins TRBV29-1 and TRBJ2-2, with 7 bases matching TRBD1. The CDR3 is 15 residues long. Germline CDR1 is SQVTM and CDR2 is ANQGSEA. Trimming at V came to 6 bases and at J to 2 bases, leaving 9 bases not matched to a gene. As DNA, the CDR3 is TGCAGCGTGAGACCGGGACAGAGTAACACCGGGGAGCTGTTTTTT. The encoded protein is CSVRPGQSNTGELFF.

The chain recombines TRBV27 with TRBJ1-4; D is unresolved. Germline assignment: CDR1 MNHEY and CDR2 SMNVEV (reference sequence). The V gene lost 8 bases and the J gene lost 5 bases, with 9 bases spanning the gap. The CDR3 is 12 amino acids. DNA of the CDR3: TGTGCCAGCCGGGAAAGGAATGAAAAACTGTTTTTT. Translated, it gives CASRERNEKLFF.

V is TRBV6-5 and J is TRBJ1-5, with 9 positions matching TRBD1. V was clipped by 5 bases and J by 0 bases; unmatched bases: 2. This CDR3 comprises 15 residues. Germline lookup yields CDR1 MNHEY and CDR2 SVGAGI. The DNA of the CDR3 is TGTGCCAGCAGTCGGACAGGGGTTAGCAATCAGCCCCAGCATTTT. Residues: CASSRTGVSNQPQHF.

The rearrangement joins TRBV7-2 to TRBJ2-7; 11 bases match TRBD1. CDR3 length: 14 amino acids. V shed 5 bases and J 3 bases; nucleotides not matched to a gene: 3. CDR1 and CDR2 (germline): SGHTA, FQGNSA. CDR3 sequence: CASSPDRGLYEQYF. The CDR3 DNA reads as TGTGCCAGCAGCCCGGACAGGGGGCTCTACGAGCAGTACTTC.

The chain uses TRBV6-2 or TRBV6-3 and TRBJ1-1; no clear D gene. The CDR3 has 14 residues. Looked up from germline, CDR1 is MNHEY and CDR2 is SVGEGT. V dropped 0 bases and J dropped 4 bases, with 9 bases sitting between them. CDR3 sequence reads: CASSYSLGSTEAFF. CDR3 coding DNA: TGTGCCAGCAGTTACTCTCTCGGGAGCACTGAAGCTTTCTTT.

The chain combines TRBV11-2 with TRBJ2-1, with 8 nucleotides matching TRBD2. The V segment lost 0 bases and the J segment 7 bases; nucleotides outside the gene matches: 8. This CDR3 is built from 16 residues. The germline V gene has CDR1 SGHAT and CDR2 FQNNGV. The CDR3 DNA sequence: TGTGCCAGCAGCTTAGATGAGTCGGGGGGGCGTAATGAGCAGTTCTTC. This encodes CASSLDESGGRNEQFF. The full variable domain, in which reference TRBV11-2 and TRBJ2-1 provide the parts outside the CDR3, is EAGVAQSPRYKIIEKRQSVAFWCNPISGHATLYWYQQILGQGPKLLIQFQNNGVVDDSQLPKDRFSAERLKGVDSTLKIQPAKLEDSAVYLCASSLDESGGRNEQFFGPGTRLTVL.